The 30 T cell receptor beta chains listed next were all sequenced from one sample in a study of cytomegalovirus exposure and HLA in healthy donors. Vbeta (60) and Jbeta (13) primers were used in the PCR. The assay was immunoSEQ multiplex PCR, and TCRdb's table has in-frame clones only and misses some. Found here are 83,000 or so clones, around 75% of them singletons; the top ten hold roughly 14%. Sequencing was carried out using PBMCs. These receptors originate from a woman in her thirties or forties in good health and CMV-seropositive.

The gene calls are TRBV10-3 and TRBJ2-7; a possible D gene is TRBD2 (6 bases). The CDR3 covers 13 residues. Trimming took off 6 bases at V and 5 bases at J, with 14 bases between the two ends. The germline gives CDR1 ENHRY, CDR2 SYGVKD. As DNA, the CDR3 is TGTGCCATCAGCGGGACTGCCGAAAACGAGCAGTACTTC. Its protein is CAISGTAENEQYF.

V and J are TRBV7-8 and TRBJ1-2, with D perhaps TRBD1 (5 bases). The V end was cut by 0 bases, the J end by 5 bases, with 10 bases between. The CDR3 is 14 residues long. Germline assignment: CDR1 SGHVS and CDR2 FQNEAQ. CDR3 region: CASSLAMAGYGYTF. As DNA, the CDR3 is TGTGCCAGCAGCTTAGCCATGGCAGGGTATGGCTACACCTTC. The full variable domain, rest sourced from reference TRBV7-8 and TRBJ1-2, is GAGVSQSPRYKVAKRGQDVALRCDPISGHVSLFWYQQALGQGPEFLTYFQNEAQLDKSGLPSDRFFAERPEGSVSTLKIQRTQQEDSAVYLCASSLAMAGYGYTFGSGTRLTVV.

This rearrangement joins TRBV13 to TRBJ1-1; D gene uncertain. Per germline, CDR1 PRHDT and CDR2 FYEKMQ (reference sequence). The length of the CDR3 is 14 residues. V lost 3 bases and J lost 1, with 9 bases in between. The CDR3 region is CASSFGATNTEAFF. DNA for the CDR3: TGTGCCAGCAGCTTCGGAGCGACGAACACTGAAGCTTTCTTT.

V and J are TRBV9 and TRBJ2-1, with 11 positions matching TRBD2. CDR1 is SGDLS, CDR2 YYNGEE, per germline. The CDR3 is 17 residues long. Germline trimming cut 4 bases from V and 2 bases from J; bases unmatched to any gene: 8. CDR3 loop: CASSPRLAGITYNEQFF. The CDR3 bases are TGTGCCAGCAGCCCCCGACTAGCGGGAATCACCTACAATGAGCAGTTCTTC.

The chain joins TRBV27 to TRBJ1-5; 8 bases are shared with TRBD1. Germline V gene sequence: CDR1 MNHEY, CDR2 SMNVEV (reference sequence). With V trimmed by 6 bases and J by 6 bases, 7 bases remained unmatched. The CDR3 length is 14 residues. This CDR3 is CASRPAGGGQPQHF. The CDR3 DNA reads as TGTGCCAGCAGACCCGCAGGGGGCGGTCAGCCCCAGCATTTT.

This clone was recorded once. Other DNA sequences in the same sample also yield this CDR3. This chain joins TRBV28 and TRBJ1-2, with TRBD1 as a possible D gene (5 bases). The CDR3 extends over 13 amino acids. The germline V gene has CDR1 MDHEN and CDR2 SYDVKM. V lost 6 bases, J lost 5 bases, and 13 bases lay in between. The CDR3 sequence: CASSSAGGYGYTF. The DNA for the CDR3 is TGTGCCAGCAGCTCAGCCGGGGGTTATGGCTACACCTTC.

CDR3 in amino acids: CASSPSGGRETQYF. CDR3 coding DNA: TGTGCCAGCAGCCCTTCGGGGGGCCGGGAGACCCAGTACTTC. This chain joins TRBV2 and TRBJ2-5, with D possibly TRBD2 on 7 matching bases. Between the trimmed V and J ends, which lost 6 bases and 5 bases, there was a span of 16 bases. CDR1 is SNHLY and CDR2 is FYNNEI in the germline V gene. This CDR3 spans 14 amino acids.

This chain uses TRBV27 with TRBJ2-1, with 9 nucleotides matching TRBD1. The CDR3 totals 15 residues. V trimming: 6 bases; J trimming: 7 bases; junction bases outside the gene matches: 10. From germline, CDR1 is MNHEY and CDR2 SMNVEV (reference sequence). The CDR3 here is CASRDPDRGANEQFF. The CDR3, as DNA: TGTGCCAGCAGGGACCCCGACAGGGGGGCTAATGAGCAGTTCTTC.

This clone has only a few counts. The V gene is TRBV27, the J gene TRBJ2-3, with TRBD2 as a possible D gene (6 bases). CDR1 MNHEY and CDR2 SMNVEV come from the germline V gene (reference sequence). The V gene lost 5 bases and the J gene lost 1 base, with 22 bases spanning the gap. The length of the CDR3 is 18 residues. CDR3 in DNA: TGTGCCAGCAGTCCAATAGCGGCGACGGTGGAGGGCACAGATACGCAGTATTTT. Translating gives CASSPIAATVEGTDTQYF.

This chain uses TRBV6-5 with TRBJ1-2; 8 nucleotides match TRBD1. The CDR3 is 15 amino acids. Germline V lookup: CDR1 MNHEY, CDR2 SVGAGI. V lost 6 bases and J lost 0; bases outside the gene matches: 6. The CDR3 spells CASSLQGGANYGYTF. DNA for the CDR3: TGTGCCAGCAGCCTACAGGGGGGAGCTAACTATGGCTACACCTTC.

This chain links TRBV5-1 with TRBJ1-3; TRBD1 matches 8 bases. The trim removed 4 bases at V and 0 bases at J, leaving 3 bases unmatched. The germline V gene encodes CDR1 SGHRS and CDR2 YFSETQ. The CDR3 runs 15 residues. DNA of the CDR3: TGCGCCAGCAGCGGAGGACAGGGCTCTGGAAACACCATATATTTT. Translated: CASSGGQGSGNTIYF. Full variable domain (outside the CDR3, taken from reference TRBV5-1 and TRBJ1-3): KAGVTQTPRYLIKTRGQQVTLSCSPISGHRSVSWYQQTPGQGLQFLFEYFSETQRNKGNFPGRFSGRQFSNSRSEMNVSTLELGDSALYLCASSGGQGSGNTIYFGEGSWLTVV.

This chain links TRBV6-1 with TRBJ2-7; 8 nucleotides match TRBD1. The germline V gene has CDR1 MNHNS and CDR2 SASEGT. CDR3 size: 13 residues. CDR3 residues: CALVVQGAYEQYF. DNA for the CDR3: TGTGCTCTAGTCGTACAGGGGGCCTACGAGCAGTACTTC.

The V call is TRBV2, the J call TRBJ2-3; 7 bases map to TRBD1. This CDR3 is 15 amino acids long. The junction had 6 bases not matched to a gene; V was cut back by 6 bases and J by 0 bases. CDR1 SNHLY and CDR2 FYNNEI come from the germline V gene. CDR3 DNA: TGTGCCAGCAGAGAAACAGGGGCTAGCACAGATACGCAGTATTTT. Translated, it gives CASRETGASTDTQYF.

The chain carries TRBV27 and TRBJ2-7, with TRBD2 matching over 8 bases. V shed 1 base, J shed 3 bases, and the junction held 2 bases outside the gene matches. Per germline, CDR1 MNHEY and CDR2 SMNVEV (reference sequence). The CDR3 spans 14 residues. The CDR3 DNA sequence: TGTGCCAGCAGTTTATTCACTAGCGGCTACGAGCAGTACTTC. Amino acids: CASSLFTSGYEQYF.

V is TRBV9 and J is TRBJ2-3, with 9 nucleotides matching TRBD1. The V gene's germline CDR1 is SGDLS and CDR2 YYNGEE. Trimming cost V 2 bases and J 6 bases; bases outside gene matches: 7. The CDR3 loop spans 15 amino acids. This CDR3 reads CASSVSQGATDTQYF. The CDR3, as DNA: TGTGCCAGCAGCGTCTCACAGGGGGCGACGGATACGCAGTATTTT.

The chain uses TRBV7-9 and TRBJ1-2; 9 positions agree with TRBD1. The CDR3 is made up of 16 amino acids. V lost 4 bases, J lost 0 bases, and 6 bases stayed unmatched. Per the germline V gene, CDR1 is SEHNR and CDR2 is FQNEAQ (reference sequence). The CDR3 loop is CASSSRQGGANYGYTF. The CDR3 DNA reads TGTGCCAGCAGCTCGAGACAGGGGGGAGCTAACTATGGCTACACCTTC.

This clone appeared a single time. CDR3 amino acids: CASSSDRWNTGELFF. The CDR3 DNA sequence: TGTGCCAGCAGCTCCGACAGGTGGAACACCGGGGAGCTGTTTTTT. The J gene is TRBJ2-2, the V gene TRBV7-9; D is perhaps TRBD1 (6 bases). V was trimmed by 4 bases and J by 1 base, leaving 10 bases between them. Germline assignment: CDR1 SEHNR and CDR2 FQNEAQ (reference sequence). There are 15 residues in the CDR3.

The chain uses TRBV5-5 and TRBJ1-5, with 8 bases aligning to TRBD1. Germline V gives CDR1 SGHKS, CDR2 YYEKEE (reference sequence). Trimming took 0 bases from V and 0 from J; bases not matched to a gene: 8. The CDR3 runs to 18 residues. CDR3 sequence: CASSLVGQAIASNQPQHF. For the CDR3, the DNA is TGTGCCAGCAGCTTGGTGGGACAGGCTATTGCTAGCAATCAGCCCCAGCATTTT. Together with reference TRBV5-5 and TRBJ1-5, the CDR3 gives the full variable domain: DAGVTQSPTHLIKTRGQQVTLRCSPISGHKSVSWYQQVLGQGPQFIFQYYEKEERGRGNFPDRFSARQFPNYSSELNVNALLLGDSALYLCASSLVGQAIASNQPQHFGDGTRLSIL.

CDR3 sequence (DNA): TGTGCCAGCTCGACAGGGGGACTTGAAAAACTGTTTTTT. Translated, it gives CASSTGGLEKLFF. The chain recombines TRBV28 with TRBJ1-4; 9 nucleotides match TRBD1. The CDR3 is 13 residues long. Germline-derived CDR1 and CDR2 are MDHEN and SYDVKM. V was clipped by 8 bases and J by 7 bases; unmatched bases: 5.

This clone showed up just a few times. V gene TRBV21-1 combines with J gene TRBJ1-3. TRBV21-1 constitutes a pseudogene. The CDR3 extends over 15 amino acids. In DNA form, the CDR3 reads TGTGCCAGCAGCAGACCTCGGAGCTCTGGAAACACCATATATTTT. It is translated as CASSRPRSSGNTIYF.

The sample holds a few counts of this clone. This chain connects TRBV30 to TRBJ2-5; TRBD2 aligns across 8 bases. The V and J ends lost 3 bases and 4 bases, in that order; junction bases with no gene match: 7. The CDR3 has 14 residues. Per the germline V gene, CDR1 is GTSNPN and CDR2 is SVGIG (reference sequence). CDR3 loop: CAWRTIAGGETQYF. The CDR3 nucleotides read TGTGCCTGGAGGACGATTGCGGGGGGAGAGACCCAGTACTTC.

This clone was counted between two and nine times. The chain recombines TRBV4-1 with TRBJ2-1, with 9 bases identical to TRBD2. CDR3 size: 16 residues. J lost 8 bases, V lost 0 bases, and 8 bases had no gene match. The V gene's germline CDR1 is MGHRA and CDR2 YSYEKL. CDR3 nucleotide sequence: TGCGCCAGCAGCCAAGATCCAGGACTAGCGATGGATGAGCAGTTCTTC. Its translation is CASSQDPGLAMDEQFF.

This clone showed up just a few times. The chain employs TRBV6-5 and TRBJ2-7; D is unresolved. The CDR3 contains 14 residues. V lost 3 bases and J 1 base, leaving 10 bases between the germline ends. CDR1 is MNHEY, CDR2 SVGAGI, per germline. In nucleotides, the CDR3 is TGTGCCAGCAGTTATGGTGTCCTATCCTACGAGCAGTACTTC. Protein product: CASSYGVLSYEQYF.

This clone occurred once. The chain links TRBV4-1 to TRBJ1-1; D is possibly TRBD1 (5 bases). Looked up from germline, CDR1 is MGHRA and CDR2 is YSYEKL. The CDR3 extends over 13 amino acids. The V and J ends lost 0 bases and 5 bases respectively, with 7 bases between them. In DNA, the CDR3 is TGCGCCAGCAGCCAAGAAAGGGGAACTGAAGCTTTCTTT. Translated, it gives CASSQERGTEAFF.

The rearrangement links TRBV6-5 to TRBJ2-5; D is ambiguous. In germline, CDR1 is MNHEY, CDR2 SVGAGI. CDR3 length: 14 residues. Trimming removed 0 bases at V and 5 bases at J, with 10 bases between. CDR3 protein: CASSYSSSLETQYF. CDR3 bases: TGTGCCAGCAGTTACTCGAGTAGCCTTGAGACCCAGTACTTC.

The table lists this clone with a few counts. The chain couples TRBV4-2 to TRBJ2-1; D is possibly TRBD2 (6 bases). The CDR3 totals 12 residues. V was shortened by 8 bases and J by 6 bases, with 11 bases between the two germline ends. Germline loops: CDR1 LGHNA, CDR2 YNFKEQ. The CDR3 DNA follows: TGTGCCAGCGCGCTGGAGGGCAATGAGCAGTTCTTC. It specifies CASALEGNEQFF.

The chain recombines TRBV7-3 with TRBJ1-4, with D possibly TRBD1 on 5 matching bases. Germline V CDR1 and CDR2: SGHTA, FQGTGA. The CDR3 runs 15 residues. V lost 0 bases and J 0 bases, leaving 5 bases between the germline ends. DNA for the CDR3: TGTGCCAGCAGCTTAACCAGGGCAACTAATGAAAAACTGTTTTTT. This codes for CASSLTRATNEKLFF.

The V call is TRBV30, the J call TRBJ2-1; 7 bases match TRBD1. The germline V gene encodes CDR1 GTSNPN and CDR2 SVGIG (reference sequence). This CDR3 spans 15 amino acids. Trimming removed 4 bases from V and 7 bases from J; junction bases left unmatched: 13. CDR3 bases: TGTGCCTGGATCCTAAGGGGGCATCCGAAAAATGAGCAGTTCTTC. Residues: CAWILRGHPKNEQFF. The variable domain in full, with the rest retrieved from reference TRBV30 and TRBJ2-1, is SQTIHQWPATLVQPVGSPLSLECTVEGTSNPNLYWYRQAAGRGLQLLFYSVGIGQISSEVPQNLSASRPQDRQFILSSKKLLLSDSGFYLCAWILRGHPKNEQFFGPGTRLTVL.

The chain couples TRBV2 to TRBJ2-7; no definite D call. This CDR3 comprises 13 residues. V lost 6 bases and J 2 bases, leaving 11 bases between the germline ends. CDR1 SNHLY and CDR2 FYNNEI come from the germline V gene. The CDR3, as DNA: TGTGCCAGCAGGTATTCTCGGGCCTACGAGCAGTACTTC. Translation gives CASRYSRAYEQYF. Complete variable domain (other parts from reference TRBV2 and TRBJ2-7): EPEVTQTPSHQVTQMGQEVILRCVPISNHLYFYWYRQILGQKVEFLVSFYNNEISEKSEIFDDQFSVERPDGSNFTLKIRSTKLEDSAMYFCASRYSRAYEQYFGPGTRLTVT.

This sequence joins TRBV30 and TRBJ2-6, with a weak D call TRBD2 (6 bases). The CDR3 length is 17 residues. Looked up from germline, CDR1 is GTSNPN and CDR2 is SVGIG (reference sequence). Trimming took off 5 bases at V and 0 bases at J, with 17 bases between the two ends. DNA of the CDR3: TGTGCCTGGGGTGGACGGGGAGGAGTCTCTGGGGCCAACGTCCTGACTTTC. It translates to CAWGGRGGVSGANVLTF.